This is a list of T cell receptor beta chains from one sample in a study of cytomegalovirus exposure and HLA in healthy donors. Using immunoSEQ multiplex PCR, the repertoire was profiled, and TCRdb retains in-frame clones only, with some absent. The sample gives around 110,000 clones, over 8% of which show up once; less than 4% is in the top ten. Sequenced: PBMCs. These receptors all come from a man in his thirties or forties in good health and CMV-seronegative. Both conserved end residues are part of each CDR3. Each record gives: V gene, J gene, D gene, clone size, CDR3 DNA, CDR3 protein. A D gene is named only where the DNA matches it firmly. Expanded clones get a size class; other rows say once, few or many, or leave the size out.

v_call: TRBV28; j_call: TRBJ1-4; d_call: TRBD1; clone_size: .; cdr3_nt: TGTGCCAGCAGTACCTTGACAGGGGGCATTGAAAAACTGTTTTTT; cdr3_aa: CASSTLTGGIEKLFF
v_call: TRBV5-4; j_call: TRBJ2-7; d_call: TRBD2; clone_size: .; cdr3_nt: TGTGCCAGCAGCCCGGACGAAGCGGGGGTTACCTACGAGCAGTACTTC; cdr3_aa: CASSPDEAGVTYEQYF
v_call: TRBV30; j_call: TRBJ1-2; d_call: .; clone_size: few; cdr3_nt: TGTGCCTGGAGTTTAGGACAGCCCCAGTTGAGCGGCTACACCTTC; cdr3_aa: CAWSLGQPQLSGYTF
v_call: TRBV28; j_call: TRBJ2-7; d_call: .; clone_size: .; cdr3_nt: TGTGCCAGCAGTTTGTTCTCCTCCTACGAGCAGTACTTC; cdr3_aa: CASSLFSSYEQYF
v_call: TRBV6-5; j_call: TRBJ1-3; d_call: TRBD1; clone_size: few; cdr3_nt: TGTGCCAGCAGCGACGGGACAGGGACAGGAAACACCATATATTTT; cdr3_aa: CASSDGTGTGNTIYF
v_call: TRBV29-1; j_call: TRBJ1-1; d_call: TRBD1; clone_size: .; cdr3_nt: TGCAGCGTGGGATCAGGGGGTTTGTACACTGAAGCTTTCTTT; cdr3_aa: CSVGSGGLYTEAFF
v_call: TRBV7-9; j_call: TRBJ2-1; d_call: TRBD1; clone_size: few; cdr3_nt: TGTGCCAGCAGCACCCGGGACAGGGGGCTGTCAAATGAGCAGTTCTTC; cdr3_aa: CASSTRDRGLSNEQFF
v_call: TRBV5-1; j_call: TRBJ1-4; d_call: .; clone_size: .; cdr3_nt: TGCGCCAGCAGCCCCAACCCGGGACACAGTTATGAAAAACTGTTTTTT; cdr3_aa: CASSPNPGHSYEKLFF
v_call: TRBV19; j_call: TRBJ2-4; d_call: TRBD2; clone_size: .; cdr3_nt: TGTGCCAGTAGTATAGGGGGGACTAGGCCCACCAAAAACATTCAGTACTTC; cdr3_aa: CASSIGGTRPTKNIQYF
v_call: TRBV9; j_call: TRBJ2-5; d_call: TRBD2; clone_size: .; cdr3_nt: TGTGCCAGCAGCCCCGAGCGGGGACAAGAGACCCAGTACTTC; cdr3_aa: CASSPERGQETQYF
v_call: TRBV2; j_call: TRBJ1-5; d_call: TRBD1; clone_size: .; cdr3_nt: TGTGCCAGCAGTGAAGTCGGGAAGGACAGGTTCAATCAGCCCCAGCATTTT; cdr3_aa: CASSEVGKDRFNQPQHF
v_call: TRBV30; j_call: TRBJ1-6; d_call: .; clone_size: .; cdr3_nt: TGTGCCTGGAGTGTAATCCCTCCTTCACCCCTCCACTTT; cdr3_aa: CAWSVIPPSPLHF
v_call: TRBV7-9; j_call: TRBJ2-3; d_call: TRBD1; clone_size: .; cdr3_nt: TGTGCCAGCAGCGGGACAGGGGGTCAAGATACGCAGTATTTT; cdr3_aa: CASSGTGGQDTQYF
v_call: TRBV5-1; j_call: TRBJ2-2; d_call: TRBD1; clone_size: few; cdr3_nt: TGCGCCAGCATCACCGGGACAGGGGGCGCGGGCGGGGAGCTGTTTTTT; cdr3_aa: CASITGTGGAGGELFF
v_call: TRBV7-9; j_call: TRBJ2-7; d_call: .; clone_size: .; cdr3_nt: TGTGCCAGCAGCTTCACCTTAGGAGGTCCTTACGAGCAGTACTTC; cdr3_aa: CASSFTLGGPYEQYF
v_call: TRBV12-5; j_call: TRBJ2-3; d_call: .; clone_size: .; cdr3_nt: TGTGCTAGTGGTCCCGCGGGCCTCTCCACAGATACGCAGTATTTT; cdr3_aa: CASGPAGLSTDTQYF
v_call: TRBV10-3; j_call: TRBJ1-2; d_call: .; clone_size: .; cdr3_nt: TGTGCCATCAGTGAGATGGAGAGCAGAGCCTATGGCTACACCTTC; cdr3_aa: CAISEMESRAYGYTF
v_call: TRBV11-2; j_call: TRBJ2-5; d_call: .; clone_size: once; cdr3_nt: TGTGCCAGCAGCTTCACAGGGTATAACCAAGAGACCCAGTACTTC; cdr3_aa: CASSFTGYNQETQYF
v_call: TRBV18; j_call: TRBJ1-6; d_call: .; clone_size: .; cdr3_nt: TGTGCCAGCTCACGACAACAGGACCTGAGTGGCTCACCCCTCCACTTT; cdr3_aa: CASSRQQDLSGSPLHF
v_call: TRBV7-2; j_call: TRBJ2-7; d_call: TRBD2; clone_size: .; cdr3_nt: TGTGCCAGCAGCTTAGGGGGAGGGAACTACGAGCAGTACTTC; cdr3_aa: CASSLGGGNYEQYF
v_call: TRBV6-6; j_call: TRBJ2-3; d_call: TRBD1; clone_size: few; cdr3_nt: TGTGCCAGCAAAACAGGGGGCACAGATACGCAGTATTTT; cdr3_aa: CASKTGGTDTQYF
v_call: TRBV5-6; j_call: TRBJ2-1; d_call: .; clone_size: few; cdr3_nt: TGTGCCAGCAGTCCGGGAGCAGGCTACAATGAGCAGTTCTTC; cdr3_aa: CASSPGAGYNEQFF
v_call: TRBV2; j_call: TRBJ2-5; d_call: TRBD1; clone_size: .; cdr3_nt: TGTGCCAGCAGTCCCGGGACAGGGAGAGAGACCCAGTACTTC; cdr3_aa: CASSPGTGRETQYF
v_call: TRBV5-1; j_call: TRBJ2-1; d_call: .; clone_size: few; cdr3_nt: TGCGCCAGCAGCCTGACAGTAGAGCAGTTCTTC; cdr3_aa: CASSLTVEQFF